The 17 T cell receptor beta chains given below trace back to one sample, sequenced in a study of CD4 T cells in relation to SARS-CoV-2 and coronaviruses. Before the COVID-19 pandemic, during about 2010-2018, CD4+ T cells were taken from unexposed donors. Sequenced by immunoSEQ multiplex PCR; TCRdb stores in-frame clones only, minus some. The table lists some 65,000 clones, 75% to 90% of them singletons. Sequenced: memory CD4+ T cells from PBMCs. The receptors here all came from a human donor in good health.

The chain joins TRBV27 to TRBJ1-1, with 9 bases lining up with TRBD1. This CDR3 comprises 15 residues. Germline V gene sequence: CDR1 MNHEY, CDR2 SMNVEV (reference sequence). The trim removed 3 bases at V and 6 bases at J, leaving 8 bases unmatched. CDR3 protein: CASSFTSGTGSEAFF. Here the CDR3 DNA reads TGTGCCAGCAGTTTCACTTCCGGGACAGGGTCTGAAGCTTTCTTT.

The chain is built from TRBV7-9 and TRBJ1-1, with TRBD1 as a possible D gene (5 bases). The CDR3 is 14 amino acids. V gave up 1 base and J gave up 0 bases, with 6 bases separating them. Germline CDR1 SEHNR, CDR2 FQNEAQ (reference sequence). CDR3 loop: CASSLGTLNTEAFF. The DNA for the CDR3 is TGTGCCAGCAGCTTAGGGACATTGAACACTGAAGCTTTCTTT.

The chain couples TRBV14 to TRBJ2-5, with 8 bases lining up with TRBD1. The trim removed 6 bases at V and 5 bases at J, leaving 5 bases unmatched. The CDR3 spans 13 residues. The germline CDR1 and CDR2 sequences are SGHDN and FVKESK. The DNA of the CDR3 is TGTGCCAGCAGAGCAGGGGGCCGGGAGACCCAGTACTTC. Residues: CASRAGGRETQYF.

This chain links TRBV12-5 with TRBJ2-1; D gene ambiguous. V lost 3 bases and J 5 bases, leaving 5 bases between the germline ends. The CDR3 is 12 residues long. Per germline, CDR1 LGHNT and CDR2 FRNRAP. Here the CDR3 reads CASGFGDNEQFF. CDR3 bases: TGTGCTAGTGGTTTTGGGGACAATGAGCAGTTCTTC.

V and J are TRBV18 and TRBJ1-5; D remains unclear. Per the germline V gene, CDR1 is KGHSH and CDR2 is LQKENI. Between the trimmed V and J ends, which lost 3 bases and 1 base, there was a span of 13 bases. The CDR3 is made up of 16 amino acids. CDR3 protein: CASSPNLDGSNQPQHF. The CDR3 DNA is TGTGCCAGCTCACCGAACTTGGACGGAAGCAATCAGCCCCAGCATTTT. Full variable domain (remainder filled in from reference TRBV18 and TRBJ1-5): NAGVMQNPRHLVRRRGQEARLRCSPMKGHSHVYWYRQLPEEGLKFMVYLQKENIIDESGMPKERFSAEFPKEGPSILRIQQVVRGDSAAYFCASSPNLDGSNQPQHFGDGTRLSIL.

This chain connects TRBV23-1 to TRBJ1-1, with TRBD1 matching 11 bases. TRBV23-1 carries the ORF label, with uncertain function. The J segment lost 3 bases and the V segment lost 10 bases, leaving 7 bases of the junction unmatched. The CDR3 has 14 amino acids. CDR3 nucleotide sequence: TGCGCCACCGGGACAGGGGGAGGGCACACTGAAGCTTTCTTT. As protein: CATGTGGGHTEAFF.

The chain uses TRBV5-1 and TRBJ2-5; unclear D gene. The CDR3 consists of 14 residues. The ends were cut back, 4 bases at V and 5 bases at J, with 15 bases in the middle. The germline gives CDR1 SGHRS, CDR2 YFSETQ. The CDR3 reads CASSLPGSGETQYF. CDR3 sequence (DNA): TGCGCCAGCAGCCTACCCGGGTCCGGCGAGACCCAGTACTTC.

The J gene is TRBJ2-5, the V gene TRBV10-3, with D hard to call. This CDR3 region has 13 residues. Per the germline V gene, CDR1 is ENHRY and CDR2 is SYGVKD. Trimming removed 0 bases at V and 5 bases at J, with 7 bases between. The CDR3 DNA follows: TGTGCCATCAGTGAGTCGACTCGGGAGACCCAGTACTTC. Amino acids: CAISESTRETQYF.

The rearrangement links TRBV5-1 to TRBJ2-5; TRBD1 matches at 8 bases. This CDR3 comprises 15 residues. The V segment lost 3 bases and the J segment 1 base; nucleotides outside the gene matches: 5. Germline loops: CDR1 SGHRS, CDR2 YFSETQ. The CDR3 coding sequence is TGCGCCAGCAGCTCCGGGGGACAGGCCCAAGAGACCCAGTACTTC. Protein: CASSSGGQAQETQYF.

The chain recombines TRBV29-1 with TRBJ2-7; TRBD1 is a possible D gene (5 bases). This CDR3 contains 13 residues. The germline V and J ends were trimmed by 3 bases and 3 bases, with 12 bases remaining between them. Germline V gives CDR1 SQVTM, CDR2 ANQGSEA. The CDR3 here is CSVDGITGYEQYF. CDR3 nucleotide sequence: TGCAGCGTTGATGGAATAACAGGCTACGAGCAGTACTTC.

This clone has just one count. The V call is TRBV5-4, the J call TRBJ2-1, with D perhaps matching TRBD2 (6 bases). Trimming took off 0 bases at V and 8 bases at J, with 9 bases between the two ends. This CDR3 spans 13 amino acids. CDR1 SGHNT and CDR2 YYREEE come from the germline V gene (reference sequence). The CDR3 sequence: CASSLGLVYEQFF. The CDR3 region has the DNA TGTGCCAGCAGCTTGGGACTAGTCTATGAGCAGTTCTTC.

V gene TRBV19 combines with J gene TRBJ2-7; 9 bases line up with TRBD2. The germline V gene encodes CDR1 LNHDA and CDR2 SQIVND (reference sequence). V shed 6 bases and J 4 bases; nucleotides not matched to a gene: 16. The CDR3 has 17 residues. The CDR3 DNA sequence: TGTGCCAGTAGACGAACCCACGTAGCGGGAGAAGGTTACGAGCAGTACTTC. It codes for CASRRTHVAGEGYEQYF. The full variable domain, in which reference TRBV19 and TRBJ2-7 provide the parts outside the CDR3, is DGGITQSPKYLFRKEGQNVTLSCEQNLNHDAMYWYRQDPGQGLRLIYYSQIVNDFQKGDIAEGYSVSREKKESFPLTVTSAQKNPTAFYLCASRRTHVAGEGYEQYFGPGTRLTVT.

This clone was recorded once. The genes are TRBV5-4 and TRBJ2-5, with a tentative D call TRBD2 (6 bases). V was trimmed by 2 bases and J by 4 bases, leaving 12 bases between them. This CDR3 is 14 amino acids long. Germline V gene sequence: CDR1 SGHNT, CDR2 YYREEE (reference sequence). As DNA, the CDR3 is TGTGCCAGCAGCTTTCGGACTACTCCAGAGACCCAGTACTTC. Amino acid sequence: CASSFRTTPETQYF.

The rearrangement uses TRBV2 and TRBJ1-3, with no clear D. Deletions cut 6 bases from V and 0 bases from J, with 6 bases between. The germline CDR1 and CDR2 sequences are SNHLY and FYNNEI. The CDR3 has 13 amino acids. CDR3 coding DNA: TGTGCCAGCAGCAGGAACTCTGGAAACACCATATATTTT. The encoded protein is CASSRNSGNTIYF.

V usage is TRBV28 and J usage is TRBJ2-5; 8 positions agree with TRBD2. The J segment lost 6 bases and the V segment lost 7 bases, leaving 10 bases of the junction unmatched. CDR1 is MDHEN, CDR2 SYDVKM, per germline. The length of the CDR3 is 14 residues. CDR3 region: CASISGDNLKTQYF. The CDR3 DNA sequence: TGTGCCAGCATTAGCGGGGATAATTTGAAGACCCAGTACTTC.

The chain couples TRBV11-2 to TRBJ2-3; no firm D call. Germline lookup yields CDR1 SGHAT and CDR2 FQNNGV. V was cut by 5 bases and J by 3 bases, with 6 bases left in between. The CDR3 loop spans 12 amino acids. The CDR3 loop is CASSPATDTQYF. In DNA, the CDR3 is TGTGCCAGCAGCCCGGCGACAGATACGCAGTATTTT.

V gene TRBV7-8 combines with J gene TRBJ1-3, with D hard to call. Trimming took 5 bases from V and 0 from J, leaving 8 bases between them. The CDR3 consists of 14 residues. CDR1 is SGHVS and CDR2 is FQNEAQ in the germline V gene. Here the CDR3 DNA reads TGTGCCAGCAGCCTCGGGATCTCTGGAAACACCATATATTTT. This translates into CASSLGISGNTIYF.